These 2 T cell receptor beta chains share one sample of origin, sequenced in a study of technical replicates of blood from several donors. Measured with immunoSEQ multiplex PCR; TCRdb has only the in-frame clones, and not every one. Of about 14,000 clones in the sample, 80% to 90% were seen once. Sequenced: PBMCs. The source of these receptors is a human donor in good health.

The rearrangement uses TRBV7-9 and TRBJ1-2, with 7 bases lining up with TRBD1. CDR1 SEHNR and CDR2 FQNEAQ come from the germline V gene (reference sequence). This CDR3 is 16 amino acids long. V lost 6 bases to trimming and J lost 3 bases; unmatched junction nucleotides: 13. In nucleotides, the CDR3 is TGTGCCAGCAGTTTAATCGAGGGACAGCCCTACTATGGCTACACCTTC. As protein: CASSLIEGQPYYGYTF.

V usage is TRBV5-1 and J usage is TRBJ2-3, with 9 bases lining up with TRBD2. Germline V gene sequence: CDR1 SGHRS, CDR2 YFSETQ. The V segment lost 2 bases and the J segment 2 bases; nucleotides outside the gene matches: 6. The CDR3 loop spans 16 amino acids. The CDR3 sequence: CASSLFQREATDTQYF. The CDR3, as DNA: TGCGCCAGCAGCTTATTTCAGCGGGAGGCCACAGATACGCAGTATTTT. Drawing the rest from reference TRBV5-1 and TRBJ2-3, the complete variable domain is KAGVTQTPRYLIKTRGQQVTLSCSPISGHRSVSWYQQTPGQGLQFLFEYFSETQRNKGNFPGRFSGRQFSNSRSEMNVSTLELGDSALYLCASSLFQREATDTQYFGPGTRLTVL.